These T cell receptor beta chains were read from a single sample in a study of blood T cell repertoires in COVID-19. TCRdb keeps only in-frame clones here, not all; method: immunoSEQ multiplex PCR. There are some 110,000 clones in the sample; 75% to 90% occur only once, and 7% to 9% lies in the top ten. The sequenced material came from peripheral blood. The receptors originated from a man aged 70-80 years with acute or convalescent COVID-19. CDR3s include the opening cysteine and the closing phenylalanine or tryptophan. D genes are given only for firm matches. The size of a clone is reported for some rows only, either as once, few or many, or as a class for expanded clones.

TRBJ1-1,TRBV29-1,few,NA,CSVQAGSTEAFF,TGCAGCGTTCAAGCCGGGAGCACTGAAGCTTTCTTT
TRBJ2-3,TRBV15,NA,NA,CATSRGHGGSTDTQYF,TGTGCCACCAGCAGGGGGCACGGGGGTAGCACAGATACGCAGTATTTT
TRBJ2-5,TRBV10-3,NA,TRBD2,CAIMGLAGEPQYF,TGTGCCATCATGGGACTAGCGGGAGAGCCCCAGTACTTC
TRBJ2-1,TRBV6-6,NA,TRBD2,CASSYSRGGQQREQFF,TGTGCCAGCAGTTACTCGCGGGGGGGCCAGCAGCGTGAGCAGTTCTTC
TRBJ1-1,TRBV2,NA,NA,CASSEGFGTEAFF,TGTGCCAGCAGTGAAGGATTCGGGACTGAAGCTTTCTTT
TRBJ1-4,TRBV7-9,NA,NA,CASSAVAYEKLFF,TGTGCCAGCAGCGCGGTGGCATATGAAAAACTGTTTTTT
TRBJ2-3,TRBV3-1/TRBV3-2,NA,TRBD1,CASSGVGRGRLDTQYF,TGTGCCAGCAGCGGAGTAGGCAGGGGGCGTTTGGATACGCAGTATTTT
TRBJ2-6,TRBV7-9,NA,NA,CASSLVTGNSGANVLTF,TGTGCCAGCAGCTTAGTGACGGGGAACTCTGGGGCCAACGTCCTGACTTTC
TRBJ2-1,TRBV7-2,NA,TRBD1,CASSPSTGVGSNEQFF,TGTGCCAGCAGTCCGTCCACAGGGGTGGGGAGCAATGAGCAGTTCTTC
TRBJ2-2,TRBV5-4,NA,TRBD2,CASSLDSGGRNGELFF,TGTGCCAGCAGCTTGGATAGCGGGGGGCGGAACGGGGAGCTGTTTTTT
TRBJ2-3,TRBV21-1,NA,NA,CASSRGGRFTDTQYF,TGTGCCAGCTCGAGGGGCGGGAGGTTTACAGATACGCAGTATTTT
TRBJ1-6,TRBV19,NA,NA,CASSRQWSSPLHF,TGTGCCAGTAGTAGGCAATGGAGTTCACCCCTCCACTTT
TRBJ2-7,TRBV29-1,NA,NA,CSVVGGEYEQYF,TGCAGCGTCGTGGGGGGAGAGTACGAGCAGTACTTC
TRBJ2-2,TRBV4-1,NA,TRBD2,CASSQDLGLAGGPNTGELFF,TGCGCCAGCAGCCAAGATCTAGGACTAGCGGGAGGCCCGAACACCGGGGAGCTGTTTTTT
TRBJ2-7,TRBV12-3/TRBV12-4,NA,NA,CASSFDTLYEQYF,TGTGCCAGCAGTTTTGACACCCTCTACGAGCAGTACTTC
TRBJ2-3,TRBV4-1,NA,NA,CASSQDSSTDTQYF,TGCGCCAGCAGCCAAGACAGTAGCACAGATACGCAGTATTTT
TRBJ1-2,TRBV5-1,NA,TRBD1,CASSANRGQENYGYTF,TGCGCCAGCAGCGCTAATCGTGGACAGGAGAACTATGGCTACACCTTC
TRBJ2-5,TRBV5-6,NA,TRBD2,CASSPRGVSSGRGKTQYF,TGTGCCAGCAGCCCTCGGGGCGTATCTAGCGGGAGGGGGAAGACCCAGTACTTC
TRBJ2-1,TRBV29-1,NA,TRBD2,CSVILAGGPNEQFF,TGCAGCGTTATACTAGCGGGGGGTCCCAATGAGCAGTTCTTC
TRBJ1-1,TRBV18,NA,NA,CASSPNIQTGGTEAFF,TGTGCCAGCTCACCAAATATACAGACCGGGGGGACTGAAGCTTTCTTT
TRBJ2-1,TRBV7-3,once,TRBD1,CASSQDPGTVNEQFF,TGTGCCAGCAGCCAGGATCCTGGGACAGTCAATGAGCAGTTCTTC
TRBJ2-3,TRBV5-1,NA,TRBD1,CASSSLSGGVDTQYF,TGCGCCAGCAGCTCGCTCTCAGGGGGAGTAGATACGCAGTATTTT
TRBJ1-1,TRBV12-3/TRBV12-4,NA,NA,CATPARDTEAFF,TGTGCCACCCCCGCCCGGGACACTGAAGCTTTCTTT
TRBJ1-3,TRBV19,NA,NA,CASSTQSSNTIYF,TGTGCCAGTAGTACACAGTCGAGCAACACCATATATTTT
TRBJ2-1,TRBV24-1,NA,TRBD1,CATSESTGVGNEQFF,TGTGCCACCAGTGAGTCGACAGGGGTAGGTAATGAGCAGTTCTTC
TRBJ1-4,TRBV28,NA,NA,CASNRGSSNEKLFF,TGTGCCAGCAACCGGGGGTCGAGTAATGAAAAACTGTTTTTT
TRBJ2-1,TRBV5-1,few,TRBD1,CASSLLGQGAGEQFF,TGCGCCAGCAGCCTCCTAGGACAGGGGGCAGGGGAGCAGTTCTTC
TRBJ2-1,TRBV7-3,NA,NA,CASSLSSSYNEQFF,TGTGCCAGCAGCTTATCGAGCTCCTACAATGAGCAGTTCTTC
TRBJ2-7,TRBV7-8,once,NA,CASSLRVLGDSYEQYF,TGTGCCAGCAGCTTAAGGGTCTTAGGGGATTCCTACGAGCAGTACTTC
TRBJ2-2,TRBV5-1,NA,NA,CASSLGGRTGELFF,TGCGCCAGCAGCTTGGGAGGTCGGACCGGGGAGCTGTTTTTT
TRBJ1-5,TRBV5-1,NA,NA,CASSLAGLTSNQPQHF,TGCGCCAGCAGCTTGGCTGGACTGACTAGCAATCAGCCCCAGCATTTT
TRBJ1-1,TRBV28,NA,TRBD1,CASSERGQAFF,TGTGCCAGCAGTGAGAGGGGGCAAGCTTTCTTT
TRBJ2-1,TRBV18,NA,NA,CASSPSLYEQFF,TGTGCCAGCTCACCAAGCTTGTATGAGCAGTTCTTC
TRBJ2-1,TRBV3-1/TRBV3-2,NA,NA,CASSQGPGMQFF,TGTGCCAGCAGCCAAGGGCCAGGTATGCAGTTCTTC
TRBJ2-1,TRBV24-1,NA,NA,CATSDLGGSYNEQFF,TGTGCCACCAGTGATTTAGGGGGCTCCTACAATGAGCAGTTCTTC
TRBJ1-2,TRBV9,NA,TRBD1,CASSVGTGGKRGYTF,TGTGCCAGCAGCGTCGGGACAGGGGGCAAGCGTGGCTACACCTTC
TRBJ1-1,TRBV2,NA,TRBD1,CASRRQGATGTEAFF,TGTGCCAGCAGGCGACAGGGGGCAACGGGAACTGAAGCTTTCTTT
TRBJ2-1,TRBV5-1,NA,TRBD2,CASSPPYRGGFGSYNEQFF,TGCGCCAGCAGCCCACCCTATCGCGGGGGTTTTGGCTCCTACAATGAGCAGTTCTTC
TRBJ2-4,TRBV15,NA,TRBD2,CATSRDTGQTGGLAKNIQYF,TGTGCCACCAGCAGAGACACCGGCCAAACGGGGGGGCTGGCCAAAAACATTCAGTACTTC
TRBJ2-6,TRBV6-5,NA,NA,CASSRQASGANVLTF,TGTGCCAGCAGTCGACAGGCCTCTGGGGCCAACGTCCTGACTTTC
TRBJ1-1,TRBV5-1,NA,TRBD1,CASSRQGNTEAFF,TGCGCCAGCAGCCGACAGGGCAACACTGAAGCTTTCTTT
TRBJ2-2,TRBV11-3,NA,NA,CASSPGLAGELFF,TGTGCCAGCAGCCCAGGACTTGCCGGGGAGCTGTTTTTT
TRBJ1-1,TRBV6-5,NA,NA,CASSYWGGGINTEAFF,TGTGCCAGCAGTTACTGGGGGGGCGGAATAAACACTGAAGCTTTCTTT
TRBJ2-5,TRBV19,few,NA,CASSIARAETQYF,TGTGCCAGTAGTATAGCCAGGGCCGAGACCCAGTACTTC
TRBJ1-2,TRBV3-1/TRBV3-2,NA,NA,CASSARSTYGYTF,TGTGCCAGCAGCGCCCGGTCTACCTATGGCTACACCTTC
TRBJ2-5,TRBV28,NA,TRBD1,CASSGPGQGAGETQYF,TGTGCCAGCAGTGGACCGGGACAGGGGGCCGGGGAGACCCAGTACTTC
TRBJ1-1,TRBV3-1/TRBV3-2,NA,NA,CASSQDQKKAFF,TGTGCCAGCAGCCAAGACCAAAAAAAAGCTTTCTTT
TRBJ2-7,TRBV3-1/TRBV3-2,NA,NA,CASSAGTVSYEQYF,TGTGCCAGCAGTGCAGGCACGGTTTCCTACGAGCAGTACTTC
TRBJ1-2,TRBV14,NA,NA,CASSQGQAKNYGYTF,TGTGCCAGCAGCCAAGGACAGGCGAAAAACTATGGCTACACCTTC
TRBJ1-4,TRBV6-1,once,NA,CASSERVSGEKLFF,TGTGCCAGCAGTGAACGGGTGTCGGGTGAAAAACTGTTTTTT